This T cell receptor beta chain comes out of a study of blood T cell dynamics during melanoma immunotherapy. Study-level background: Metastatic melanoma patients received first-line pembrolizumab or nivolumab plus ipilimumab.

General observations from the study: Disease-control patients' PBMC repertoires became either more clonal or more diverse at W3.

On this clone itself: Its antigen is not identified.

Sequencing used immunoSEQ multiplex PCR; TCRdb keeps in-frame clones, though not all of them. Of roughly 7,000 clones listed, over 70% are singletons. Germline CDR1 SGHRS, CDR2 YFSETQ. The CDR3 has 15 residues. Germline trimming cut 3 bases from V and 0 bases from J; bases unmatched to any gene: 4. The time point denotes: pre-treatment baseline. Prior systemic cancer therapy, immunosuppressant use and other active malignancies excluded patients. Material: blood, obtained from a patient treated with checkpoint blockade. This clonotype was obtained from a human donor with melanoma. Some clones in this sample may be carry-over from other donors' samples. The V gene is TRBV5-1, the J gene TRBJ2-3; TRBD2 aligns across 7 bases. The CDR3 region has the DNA TGCGCCAGCAGCTCGACTAGCTCAAGCACAGATACGCAGTATTTT. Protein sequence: CASSSTSSSTDTQYF.